This note documents a single T cell receptor (beta chain) sequence. This table comes from immunoSEQ multiplex PCR, and its TCRdb copy is limited to in-frame clones, with some not included. The table lists some 71,000 clones, roughly 90% of them singletons. Germline CDR1 KGHDR, CDR2 SFDVKD. The CDR3 totals 17 residues. V shed 2 bases, J shed 1 base, and the junction held 6 bases outside the gene matches. This sample stems from a study of control samples from healthy donors and cancer patients. The sequence came from a man in his 60s with colorectal cancer. Sequenced sample: PBMCs. The chain recombines TRBV24-1 with TRBJ1-5, with 8 bases fitting TRBD1. The CDR3 nucleotides are TGTGCCACCAGTGATTCGCGACAGGGGTTGAGCAATCAGCCCCAGCATTTT. Protein product: CATSDSRQGLSNQPQHF.